This T cell receptor beta chain is from a study of spatial heterogeneity in lung cancer. The germline V and J ends were trimmed by 5 bases and 6 bases, with 13 bases remaining between them. This CDR3 is built from 13 residues. MiXCR, run by TCRdb on the 5' RACE reads, gives a single entry per CDR3 protein. The table shows roughly 39,000 distinct CDR3 sequences, with around 7% occurring only once. Indicated time point: sample taken at primary tumor resection. The donors, 60 to 80 patients with untreated early-stage non-small cell lung cancer, provided the samples. This clonotype was observed at least ten times.

The chain combines TRBV12-3 or TRBV12-4 with TRBJ1-2, with D perhaps TRBD1 (6 bases). The sample here was PBMCs, taken at surgery. This receptor was identified in a male donor with early-stage non-small cell lung cancer. CDR3 nucleotides: TGTGCCAGCAGTGGGATGGGGGCGGATGGCTACACCTTC. Translated: CASSGMGADGYTF.